This TCR beta chain is drawn from a study of shared clonotypes between healthy human individuals. Study as a whole: Each donor had three CD4 naive, three CD4 memory, two CD8 naive and one CD8 memory plate.

The assay was immunoSEQ multiplex PCR, and TCRdb's table has in-frame clones only and misses some. The sample shows over a million clones, roughly 97% of them seen only once. Details on this clone: The target antigen is unknown.

Overall study findings and caveats: Generation probabilities of non-shared clonotypes were lower (relative to those shared by all four donors).

Recent acute infections and vaccinations were absent in the healthy HIV-negative adult donors. All the donors were Caucasian adults who lived in Nashville, Tennessee. Sequences were obtained from naive CD4+ T cells sorted from blood. Documented subset: CD45RA+ positively selected. The TCR originated in a man aged 25-45 years in good health.

The CDR3 loop reads CASSLLIGILNYGYTF. The DNA for the CDR3 is TGTGCCAGCAGCTTACTGATCGGAATCTTAAACTATGGCTACACCTTC. J is TRBJ1-2 and V is TRBV7-6; D call uncertain. CDR1 and CDR2 from the germline V gene are SGHVS and FNYEAQ. The CDR3 has 16 residues. Trimming left V 2 bases short and J 2 bases short, with 15 bases between.